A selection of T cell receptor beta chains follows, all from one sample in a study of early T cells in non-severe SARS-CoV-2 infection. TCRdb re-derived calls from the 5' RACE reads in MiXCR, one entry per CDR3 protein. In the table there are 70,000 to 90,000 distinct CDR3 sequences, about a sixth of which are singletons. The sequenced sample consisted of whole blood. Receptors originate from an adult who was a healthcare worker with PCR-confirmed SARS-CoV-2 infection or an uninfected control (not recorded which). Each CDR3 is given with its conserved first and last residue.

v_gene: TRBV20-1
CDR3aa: CSARRGEYEQYF

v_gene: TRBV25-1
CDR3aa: CASSENQGDTASGANVLTF

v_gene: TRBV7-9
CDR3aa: CASSLVPAETYEQYF

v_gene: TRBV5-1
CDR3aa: CASRQGLQETQYF

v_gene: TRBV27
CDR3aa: CASSLSIYGEAFF

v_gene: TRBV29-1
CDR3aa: CSVHQGGRETQYF

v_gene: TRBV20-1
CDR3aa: CSARRGQQTQYF

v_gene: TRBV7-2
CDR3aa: CASSLGIQGLPEAFF

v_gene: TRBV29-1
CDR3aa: CSVEGRASSYGYTF

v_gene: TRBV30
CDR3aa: CAWSVTPASREQFF

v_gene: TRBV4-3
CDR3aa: CASSQDLPSNQPQHF

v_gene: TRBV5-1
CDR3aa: CASSLIGGMTGELFF

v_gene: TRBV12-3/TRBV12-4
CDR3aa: CASSLGLAGGTDTQYF

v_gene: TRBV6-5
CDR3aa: CASSAEGRYEAFF

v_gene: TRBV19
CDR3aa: CASSIIGLAGATSYEQYF

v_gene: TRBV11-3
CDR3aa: CASSTQSTYEQYF

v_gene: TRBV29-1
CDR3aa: CSTGGGETQYF

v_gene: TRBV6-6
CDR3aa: CASSSGGGYGYTF

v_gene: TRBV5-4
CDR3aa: CASSLDRGAGGYTF

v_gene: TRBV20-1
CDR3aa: CSARDYRYEQFF

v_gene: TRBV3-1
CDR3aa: CASSFLAGELFF

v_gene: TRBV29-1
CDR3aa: CSAFGNGADTQYF

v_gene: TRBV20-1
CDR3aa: CSLTTSGGASHEQFF

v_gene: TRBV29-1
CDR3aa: CSVGDRDQYF

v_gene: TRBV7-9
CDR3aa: CASSPGLGKQYF

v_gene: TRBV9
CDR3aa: CASSSSTGQVWQRAFF

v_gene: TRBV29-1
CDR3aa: CSVVASGAGEQFF

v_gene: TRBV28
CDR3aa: CASRSAGTEIGAFF

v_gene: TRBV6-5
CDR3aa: CASSYSDTNTEAFF

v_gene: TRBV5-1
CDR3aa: CASSSWDRVNTEAFF

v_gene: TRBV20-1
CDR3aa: CSALRAPWVVSTQPQHF

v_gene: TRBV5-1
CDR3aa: CASSLTGGDNSPLHF

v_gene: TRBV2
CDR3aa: CASNGAGTGNEKLFF

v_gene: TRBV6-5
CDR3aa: CASRRRDISYNEQFF

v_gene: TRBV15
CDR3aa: CATSRDPELMPQHF

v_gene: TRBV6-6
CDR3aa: CASRNDLRPQHF

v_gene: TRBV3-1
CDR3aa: CASTPRGTGSIGELFF

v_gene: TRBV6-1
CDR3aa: CASVLRQGRETQYF

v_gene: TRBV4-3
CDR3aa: CASSQSPRTATNEKLFF

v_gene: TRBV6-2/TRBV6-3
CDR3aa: CASRTTSAGAKNIQYF

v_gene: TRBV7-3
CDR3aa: CASSLAGRSTGELFF

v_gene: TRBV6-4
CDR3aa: CASRPGPDTEAFF

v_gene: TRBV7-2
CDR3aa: CASSAGQPRAYEQYF

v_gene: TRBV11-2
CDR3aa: CASSPNVNEQFF

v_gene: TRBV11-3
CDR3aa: CASSAWGQGQETQYF

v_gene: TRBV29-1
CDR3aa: CSPQGATEAFF

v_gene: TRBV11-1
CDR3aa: CATAWDVAYEQYF

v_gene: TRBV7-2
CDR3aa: CASSLAAVSNYGYTF